This TCR beta chain is from a study of control samples from healthy donors and cancer patients (dated by TCRdb to between 2020 and 2021). Libraries were constructed by the immunoSEQ multiplex PCR assay. TCRdb holds this immuneACCESS table with in-frame rearrangements only. Some clones are missing; in checked studies, unresolved V genes explain under half, and the rest has no known cause. This sample comprises a few hundred thousand clones, about nine tenths of them detected only once. The biggest ten clones account for around 6.4% of the sample. In regard to this clone: This clone's antigen is unknown. No per-base quality is available; no much larger clone lies one base away.

V is pared back by 0 bases and J by 0 bases, with 12 bases lying between the germline termini. The germline V gene gives CDR1 as MGHRA and CDR2 as YSYEKL. The CDR3 runs 17 amino acids, cysteine and phenylalanine included. This entry keeps only the CDR3 DNA: 51 bases, framed from base 1. Here the chain combines TRBV4-1 and TRBJ2-1, and perhaps TRBD2 as D gene, on 6 matching bases. Sequenced: PBMCs. This receptor was obtained from a man between 35 and 55 years old with head and neck cancer. The CDR3 sequence is CASSQDRKAGSYNEQFF. The DNA is TGCGCCAGCAGCCAAGATCGTAAAGCGGGCTCCTACAATGAGCAGTTCTTC.